These 27 T cell receptor beta chains originate from one sample sequenced in a study of cytomegalovirus exposure and HLA in healthy donors. The PCR made use of 60 Vbeta and 13 Jbeta primers. Method: immunoSEQ multiplex PCR; TCRdb's copy keeps in-frame clones and lacks some. The sample has 68,000 or so clones; the top ten hold approximately 16%. The sequenced sample was PBMCs. The receptors shown here come from a boy aged 5-17 years in good health and CMV-seronegative.

V gene TRBV4-1 combines with J gene TRBJ1-4; TRBD1 aligns across 8 bases. CDR1 and CDR2 (germline): MGHRA, YSYEKL. The CDR3 is 19 amino acids. J was trimmed by 0 bases and V by 3 bases; bases with no gene match: 12. The CDR3 DNA sequence: TGCGCCAGCAGCCACGGACAGGGTGGCGGACTTGCAACTAATGAAAAACTGTTTTTT. Its protein is CASSHGQGGGLATNEKLFF.

J is TRBJ2-3 and V is TRBV7-2; no clear D. Germline V gene lookup returns CDR1 SGHTA and CDR2 FQGNSA. The CDR3 covers 14 residues. V was pared by 5 bases and J by 2 bases, with 11 bases between. This chain's CDR3 is CASSDIQATDTQYF. The CDR3 DNA reads as TGTGCCAGCAGCGACATCCAAGCCACAGATACGCAGTATTTT.

The V call is TRBV5-4, the J call TRBJ2-1; 10 bases agree with TRBD2. V lost 0 bases, J lost 5 bases, and 11 bases stayed unmatched. Germline lookup yields CDR1 SGHNT and CDR2 YYREEE (reference sequence). The CDR3 has 18 residues. CDR3 DNA: TGTGCCAGCAGCTTGGCCATAGCGGGAGGAATCGGCCACAATGAGCAGTTCTTC. Residues: CASSLAIAGGIGHNEQFF. Full variable domain (remainder filled in from reference TRBV5-4 and TRBJ2-1): ETGVTQSPTHLIKTRGQQVTLRCSSQSGHNTVSWYQQALGQGPQFIFQYYREEENGRGNFPPRFSGLQFPNYSSELNVNALELDDSALYLCASSLAIAGGIGHNEQFFGPGTRLTVL.

V gene TRBV5-5 combines with J gene TRBJ1-2; 9 bases are shared with TRBD1. Per germline, CDR1 SGHKS and CDR2 YYEKEE (reference sequence). CDR3 size: 15 residues. V gave up 4 bases and J gave up 5 bases; unmatched junction bases: 9. The CDR3 region has the DNA TGTGCCAGCAGCCCGATGGGACAGGGTAATTATGGCTACACCTTC. This codes for CASSPMGQGNYGYTF.

The chain is built from TRBV5-1 and TRBJ1-1; D is possibly TRBD1 (5 bases). Germline V gives CDR1 SGHRS, CDR2 YFSETQ. This CDR3 region has 15 residues. V was pared by 4 bases and J by 1 base, with 14 bases between. CDR3: CASSRGQPQNTEAFF. The CDR3 DNA is TGCGCCAGCAGCAGGGGCCAGCCCCAGAACACTGAAGCTTTCTTT.

The genes are TRBV5-1 and TRBJ1-1; 7 bases are shared with TRBD1. V was clipped by 3 bases and J by 5 bases; unmatched bases: 4. Germline assignment: CDR1 SGHRS and CDR2 YFSETQ. CDR3 length: 13 amino acids. The CDR3 sequence is CASSSGQETEAFF. The CDR3 DNA is TGCGCCAGCAGCTCAGGACAGGAGACTGAAGCTTTCTTT.

The chain uses TRBV28 and TRBJ2-7, with D hard to call. Germline loops: CDR1 MDHEN, CDR2 SYDVKM. The germline V and J ends were trimmed by 8 bases and 1 base, with 3 bases remaining between them. The CDR3 contains 10 residues. The CDR3 loop reads CASRSYEQYF. The CDR3 DNA follows: TGTGCCAGCCGGTCCTACGAGCAGTACTTC. Looking up the rest from reference TRBV28 and TRBJ2-7 gives the full variable domain: DVKVTQSSRYLVKRTGEKVFLECVQDMDHENMFWYRQDPGLGLRLIYFSYDVKMKEKGDIPEGYSVSREKKERFSLILESASTNQTSMYLCASRSYEQYFGPGTRLTVT.

V is TRBV30 and J is TRBJ1-5, with a tentative D call TRBD1 (5 bases). The CDR3 has 15 residues. CDR1 GTSNPN and CDR2 SVGIG come from the germline V gene (reference sequence). V dropped 0 bases and J dropped 6 bases, with 15 bases sitting between them. This CDR3 reads CAWSVGGSMGQPQHF. The CDR3 nucleotides are TGTGCCTGGAGTGTCGGGGGTTCGATGGGTCAGCCCCAGCATTTT.

This sequence joins TRBV7-2 and TRBJ1-1; 8 bases align to TRBD1. The CDR3 is 13 residues long. V shed 6 bases and J 6 bases; nucleotides not matched to a gene: 6. The V gene's germline CDR1 is SGHTA and CDR2 FQGNSA. The CDR3 bases are TGTGCCAGCAGTGACAGGGGCAACCCTGAAGCTTTCTTT. This encodes CASSDRGNPEAFF.

The chain links TRBV27 to TRBJ2-3; 11 bases agree with TRBD2. The CDR3 runs 18 residues. J was trimmed by 5 bases and V by 2 bases; bases with no gene match: 12. Looked up from germline, CDR1 is MNHEY and CDR2 is SMNVEV (reference sequence). The CDR3 loop is CASSLDAQLAGVIDTQYF. CDR3 DNA: TGTGCCAGCAGTTTAGACGCACAACTAGCGGGAGTGATAGATACGCAGTATTTT.

The rearrangement uses TRBV6-5 and TRBJ2-7; the match to TRBD1 covers 9 bases. CDR3 length: 16 amino acids. The V gene end was trimmed by 0 bases and the J gene end by 3 bases; junction bases not matched to a gene: 6. The germline V gene has CDR1 MNHEY and CDR2 SVGAGI. The CDR3 DNA sequence: TGTGCCAGCAGTTACTCGACGGGACAGGGTAACTACGAGCAGTACTTC. Translated, it gives CASSYSTGQGNYEQYF.

The J gene is TRBJ1-2, the V gene TRBV5-1; tentative D call: TRBD1 (5 bases). Germline V gene lookup returns CDR1 SGHRS and CDR2 YFSETQ. The CDR3 has 15 residues. Trimming took 4 bases from V and 4 from J, leaving 17 bases between them. CDR3 protein: CASSPEGDLAYGYTF. CDR3 nucleotide sequence: TGCGCCAGCAGCCCAGAAGGGGACTTGGCCTATGGCTACACCTTC. The full variable domain, rest sourced from reference TRBV5-1 and TRBJ1-2, is KAGVTQTPRYLIKTRGQQVTLSCSPISGHRSVSWYQQTPGQGLQFLFEYFSETQRNKGNFPGRFSGRQFSNSRSEMNVSTLELGDSALYLCASSPEGDLAYGYTFGSGTRLTVV.

This sequence joins TRBV30 and TRBJ1-5; possibly TRBD1 for D (5 bases). This CDR3 region has 14 residues. With 5 bases removed from V and 1 base from J, the gap between germline ends came to 12 bases. Germline V gene sequence: CDR1 GTSNPN, CDR2 SVGIG (reference sequence). CDR3 in DNA: TGTGCCTGGGGGGGGGATATCAGCAATCAGCCCCAGCATTTT. The encoded protein is CAWGGDISNQPQHF.

The gene calls are TRBV30 and TRBJ1-1, with 7 bases matching TRBD1. The CDR3 is made up of 12 amino acids. The germline gives CDR1 GTSNPN, CDR2 SVGIG (reference sequence). V was clipped by 2 bases and J by 7 bases; unmatched bases: 4. The CDR3 protein is CAWSTGALEAFF. In DNA form, the CDR3 reads TGTGCCTGGAGTACAGGGGCCCTTGAAGCTTTCTTT.

This sequence joins TRBV29-1 and TRBJ2-1, with 8 bases lining up with TRBD2. Germline CDR1 reads SQVTM; CDR2 reads ANQGSEA. The CDR3 length is 14 residues. The junction had 7 bases not matched to a gene; V was cut back by 6 bases and J by 3 bases. The DNA for the CDR3 is TGCAGCGTCCGGCGGGGGGAAGGCTACAATGAGCAGTTCTTC. Protein product: CSVRRGEGYNEQFF.

This chain joins TRBV19 and TRBJ1-1; 9 bases fit TRBD1. After removal of 7 bases from V and 1 base from J, the junction contained 7 bases not matched to a gene. Per germline, CDR1 LNHDA and CDR2 SQIVND (reference sequence). The CDR3 runs to 15 residues. CDR3 bases: TGTGCCAGTAACTACAGGGGGCAGAGGAACACTGAAGCTTTCTTT. Its protein product is CASNYRGQRNTEAFF.

V usage is TRBV19 and J usage is TRBJ2-7, with 11 bases identical to TRBD1. CDR1 is LNHDA and CDR2 is SQIVND in the germline V gene (reference sequence). J was trimmed by 3 bases and V by 6 bases; bases with no gene match: 4. The CDR3 consists of 14 residues. CDR3 sequence: CASSPGQGVYEQYF. For the CDR3, the DNA is TGTGCCAGTAGCCCGGGACAGGGGGTCTACGAGCAGTACTTC.

V is TRBV10-1 and J is TRBJ2-7, with a weak D call TRBD2 (6 bases). The CDR3 runs to 17 residues. The V gene lost 2 bases and the J gene lost 2 bases, with 19 bases spanning the gap. Per the germline V gene, CDR1 is WNHNN and CDR2 is SYGVQD (reference sequence). CDR3 sequence reads: CASSEGPIGRSAYEQYF. Here the CDR3 DNA reads TGCGCCAGCAGTGAGGGCCCCATAGGGAGGAGCGCCTACGAGCAGTACTTC.

The chain links TRBV7-9 to TRBJ2-3, with D possibly being TRBD2 (6 bases). The V gene's germline CDR1 is SEHNR and CDR2 FQNEAQ (reference sequence). The V and J ends lost 4 bases and 2 bases respectively, with 13 bases between them. This CDR3 has 15 residues. Here the CDR3 reads CASSYGGKLTDTQYF. CDR3 bases: TGTGCCAGCAGCTATGGGGGGAAGCTCACAGATACGCAGTATTTT.

The CDR3 is CASSLDLPTGTPYEQYF. CDR3 coding DNA: TGTGCCAGCAGCTTAGATCTCCCAACAGGGACGCCCTACGAGCAGTACTTC. The V gene is TRBV11-3, the J gene TRBJ2-7, with D possibly being TRBD1 (6 bases). From germline, CDR1 is SGHNT and CDR2 YENEEA. V was shortened by 0 bases and J by 2 bases, with 17 bases between the two germline ends. CDR3 length: 17 residues.

The chain uses TRBV27 and TRBJ1-1; 7 bases are shared with TRBD1. CDR1 and CDR2 from the germline V gene are MNHEY and SMNVEV (reference sequence). The CDR3 contains 13 residues. J was trimmed by 11 bases and V by 4 bases; bases with no gene match: 10. CDR3 protein: CASSSNHRGGAFF. CDR3 nucleotides: TGTGCCAGCAGTTCGAATCACAGGGGAGGTGCTTTCTTT.

The chain couples TRBV13 to TRBJ1-2; D is perhaps TRBD1 (6 bases). Trimming took 2 bases from V and 8 from J, leaving 21 bases between them. The CDR3 is made up of 16 amino acids. Germline lookup yields CDR1 PRHDT and CDR2 FYEKMQ (reference sequence). Here the CDR3 DNA reads TGTGCCAGCAGCTTACCCTCCGTCGGTGGGGGCTTGGGCTACACCTTC. It encodes CASSLPSVGGGLGYTF.

The J gene is TRBJ2-1, the V gene TRBV7-3, with TRBD2 identical over 7 bases. The CDR3 is made up of 16 amino acids. Germline-derived CDR1 and CDR2 are SGHTA and FQGTGA. V lost 5 bases to trimming and J lost 4 bases; unmatched junction nucleotides: 11. CDR3 bases: TGTGCCAGCAGCCCAGAGCTGCTGGGGGGGTACAATGAGCAGTTCTTC. It codes for CASSPELLGGYNEQFF.

The rearrangement links TRBV9 to TRBJ2-2; D is ambiguous. CDR1 is SGDLS, CDR2 YYNGEE, per germline. V dropped 2 bases and J dropped 3 bases, with 11 bases sitting between them. The CDR3 extends over 15 amino acids. Here the CDR3 DNA reads TGTGCCAGCAGCGTTTCACCGAGATACACCGGGGAGCTGTTTTTT. Its protein product is CASSVSPRYTGELFF.

V and J are TRBV11-1 and TRBJ2-1; 12 bases are a match to TRBD2. Germline values: CDR1 SGHAT, CDR2 FQDESV (reference sequence). CDR3 size: 19 residues. The V segment lost 7 bases and the J segment 3 bases; nucleotides outside the gene matches: 16. In nucleotides, the CDR3 is TGTGCCAGCACCCTCCGGCTTTCTAGCGGGGGGGCGGTCTACAATGAGCAGTTCTTC. It codes for CASTLRLSSGGAVYNEQFF.

The chain links TRBV18 to TRBJ2-1, with 7 bases fitting TRBD1. With 6 bases clipped from V and 4 bases from J, the junction kept 6 bases outside the gene matches. From germline, CDR1 is KGHSH and CDR2 LQKENI. There are 14 residues in the CDR3. In DNA, the CDR3 is TGTGCCAGCTCCCCTTTGACAGGGTACAATGAGCAGTTCTTC. It specifies CASSPLTGYNEQFF. Full variable domain (outside the CDR3, taken from reference TRBV18 and TRBJ2-1): NAGVMQNPRHLVRRRGQEARLRCSPMKGHSHVYWYRQLPEEGLKFMVYLQKENIIDESGMPKERFSAEFPKEGPSILRIQQVVRGDSAAYFCASSPLTGYNEQFFGPGTRLTVL.

The CDR3 bases are TGTGCCAGTAGTATGGACTCATTGGACGACAATGAGCAGTTCTTC. Amino acids: CASSMDSLDDNEQFF. The J gene is TRBJ2-1, the V gene TRBV19; tentatively, D is TRBD2 (5 bases). Trimming cost V 3 bases and J 5 bases, with 14 bases left between them. CDR1 is LNHDA, CDR2 SQIVND, per germline (reference sequence). The length of the CDR3 is 15 residues.